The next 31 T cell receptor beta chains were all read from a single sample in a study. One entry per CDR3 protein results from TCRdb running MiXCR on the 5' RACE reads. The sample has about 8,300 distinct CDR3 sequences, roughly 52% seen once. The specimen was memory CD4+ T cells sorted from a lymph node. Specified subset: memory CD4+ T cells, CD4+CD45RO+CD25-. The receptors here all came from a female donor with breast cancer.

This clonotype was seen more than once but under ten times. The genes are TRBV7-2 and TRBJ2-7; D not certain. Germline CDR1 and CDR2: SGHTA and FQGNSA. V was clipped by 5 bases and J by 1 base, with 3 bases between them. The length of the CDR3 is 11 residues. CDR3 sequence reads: CASSRSYEQYF. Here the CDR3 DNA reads TGTGCCAGCAGCCGATCCTACGAGCAGTACTTC.

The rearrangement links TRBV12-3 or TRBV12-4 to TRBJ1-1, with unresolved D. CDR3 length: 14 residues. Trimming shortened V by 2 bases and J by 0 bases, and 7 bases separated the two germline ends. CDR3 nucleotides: TGTGCCAGCAGTTTACAAGGAATGAACACTGAAGCTTTCTTT. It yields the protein CASSLQGMNTEAFF.

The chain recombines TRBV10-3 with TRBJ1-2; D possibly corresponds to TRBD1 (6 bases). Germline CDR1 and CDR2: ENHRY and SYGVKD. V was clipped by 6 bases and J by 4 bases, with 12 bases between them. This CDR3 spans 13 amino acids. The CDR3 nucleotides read TGTGCCATCAGCCTCAGGGGAGGCTATGGCTACACCTTC. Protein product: CAISLRGGYGYTF.

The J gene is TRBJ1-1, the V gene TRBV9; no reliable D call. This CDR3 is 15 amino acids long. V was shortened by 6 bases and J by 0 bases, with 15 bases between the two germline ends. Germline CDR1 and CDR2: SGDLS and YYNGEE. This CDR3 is CASNIDGMMNTEAFF. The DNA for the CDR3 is TGTGCCAGCAACATAGACGGGATGATGAACACTGAAGCTTTCTTT.

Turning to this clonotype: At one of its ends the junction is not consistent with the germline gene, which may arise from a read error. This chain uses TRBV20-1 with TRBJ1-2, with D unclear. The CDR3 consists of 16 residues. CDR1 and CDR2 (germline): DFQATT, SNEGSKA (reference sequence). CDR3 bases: TGCAGTGCCTCCGGAGGAGGCCTGACCCCTAACTATGGTTACACCTTC. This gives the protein CSASGGGLTPNYGYTF.

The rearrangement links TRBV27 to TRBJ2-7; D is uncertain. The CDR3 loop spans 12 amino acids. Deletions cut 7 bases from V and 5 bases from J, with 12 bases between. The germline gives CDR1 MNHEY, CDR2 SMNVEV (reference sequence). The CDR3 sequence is CASTLFLHEQYF. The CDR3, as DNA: TGTGCCAGCACCCTGTTCCTTCACGAGCAGTACTTC.

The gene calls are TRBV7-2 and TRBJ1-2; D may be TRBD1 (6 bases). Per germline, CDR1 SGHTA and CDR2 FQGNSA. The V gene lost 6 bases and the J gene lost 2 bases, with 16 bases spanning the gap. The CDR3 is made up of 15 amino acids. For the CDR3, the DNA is TGTGCCAGCAGTCAAAGCCAGACAGGAAACTATGGCTACACCTTC. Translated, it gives CASSQSQTGNYGYTF.

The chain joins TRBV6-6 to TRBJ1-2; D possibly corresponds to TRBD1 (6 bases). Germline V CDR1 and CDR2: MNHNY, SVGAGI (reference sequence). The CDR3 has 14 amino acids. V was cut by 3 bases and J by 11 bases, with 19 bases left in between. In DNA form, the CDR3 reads TGTGCCAGCAGTTATGGCTCGACAGGCGCTATGTACACCTTC. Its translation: CASSYGSTGAMYTF.

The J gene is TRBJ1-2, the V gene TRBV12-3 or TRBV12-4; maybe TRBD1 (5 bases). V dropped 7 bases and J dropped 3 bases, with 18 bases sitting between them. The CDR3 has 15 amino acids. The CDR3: CASKPAGCPDYGYTF. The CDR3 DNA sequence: TGTGCCAGCAAACCTGCAGGGTGTCCAGACTATGGCTACACCTTC.

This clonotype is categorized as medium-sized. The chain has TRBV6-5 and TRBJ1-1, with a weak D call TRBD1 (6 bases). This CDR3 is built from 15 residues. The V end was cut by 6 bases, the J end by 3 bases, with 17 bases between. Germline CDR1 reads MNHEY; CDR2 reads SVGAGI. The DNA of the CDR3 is TGTGCCAGCAGCACACGGCGTAGGGGGGACACTGAAGCTTTCTTT. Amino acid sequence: CASSTRRRGDTEAFF.

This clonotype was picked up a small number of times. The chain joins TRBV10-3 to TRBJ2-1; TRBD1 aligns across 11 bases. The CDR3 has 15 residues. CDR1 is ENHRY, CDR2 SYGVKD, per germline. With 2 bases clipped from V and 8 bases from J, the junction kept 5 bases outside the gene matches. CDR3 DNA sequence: TGTGCCATCAGTGAGGGACAGGGGGCTGGAGATGAGCAGTTCTTC. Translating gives CAISEGQGAGDEQFF.

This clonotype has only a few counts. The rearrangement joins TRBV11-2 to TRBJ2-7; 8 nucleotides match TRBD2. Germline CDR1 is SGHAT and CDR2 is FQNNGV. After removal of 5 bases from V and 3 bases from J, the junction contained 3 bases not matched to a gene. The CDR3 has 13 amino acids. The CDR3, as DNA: TGTGCCAGCAGCCCCGCGGGAGGCTACGAGCAGTACTTC. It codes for CASSPAGGYEQYF.

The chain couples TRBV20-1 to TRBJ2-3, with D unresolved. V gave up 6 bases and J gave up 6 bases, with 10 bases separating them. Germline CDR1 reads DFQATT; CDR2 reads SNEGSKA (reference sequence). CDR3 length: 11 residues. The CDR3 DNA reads TGCAGTGCCGGGCTGTCCGATACGCAGTATTTT. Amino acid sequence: CSAGLSDTQYF.

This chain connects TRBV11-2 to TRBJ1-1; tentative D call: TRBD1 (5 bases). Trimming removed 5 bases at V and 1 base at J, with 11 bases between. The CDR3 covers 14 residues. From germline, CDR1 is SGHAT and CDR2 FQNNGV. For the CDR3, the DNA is TGTGCCAGCAGCCCTAGGACACAGAACACTGAAGCTTTCTTT. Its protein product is CASSPRTQNTEAFF.

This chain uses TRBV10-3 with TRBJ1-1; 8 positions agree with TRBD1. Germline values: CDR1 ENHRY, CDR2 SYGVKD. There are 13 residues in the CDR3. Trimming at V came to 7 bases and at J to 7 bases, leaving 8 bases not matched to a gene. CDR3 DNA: TGTGCCATCACCTCGGACAGGGAGGGTGAAGCTTTCTTT. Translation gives CAITSDREGEAFF.

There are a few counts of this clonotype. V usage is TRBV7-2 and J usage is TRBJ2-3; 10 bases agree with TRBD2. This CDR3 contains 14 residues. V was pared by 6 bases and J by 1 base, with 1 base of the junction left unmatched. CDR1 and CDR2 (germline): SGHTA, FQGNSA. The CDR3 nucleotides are TGTGCCAGCAGGCTAGCGGGGGGCACAGATACGCAGTATTTT. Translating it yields CASRLAGGTDTQYF.

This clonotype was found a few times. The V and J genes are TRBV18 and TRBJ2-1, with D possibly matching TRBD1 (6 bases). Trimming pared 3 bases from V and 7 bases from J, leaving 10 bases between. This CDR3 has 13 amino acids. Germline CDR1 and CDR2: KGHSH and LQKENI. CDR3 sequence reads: CASSPNRENEQFF. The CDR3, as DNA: TGTGCCAGCTCACCTAACAGGGAGAATGAGCAGTTCTTC.

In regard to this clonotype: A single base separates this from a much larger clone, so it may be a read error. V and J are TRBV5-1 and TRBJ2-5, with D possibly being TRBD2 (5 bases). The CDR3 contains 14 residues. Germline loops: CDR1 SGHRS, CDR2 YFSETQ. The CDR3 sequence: CASSLVSGQETQCF. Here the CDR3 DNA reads TGCGCCAGCAGCTTGGTCAGCGGCCAAGAGACCCAGTGCTTC.

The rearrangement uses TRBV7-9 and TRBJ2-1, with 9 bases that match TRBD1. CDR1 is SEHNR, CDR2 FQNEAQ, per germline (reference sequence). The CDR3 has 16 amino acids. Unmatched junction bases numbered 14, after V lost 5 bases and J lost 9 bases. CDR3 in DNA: TGTGCCAGCAGCCTTCCGGGACAGGGAATAGGGGGTGAGCAGTTCTTC. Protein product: CASSLPGQGIGGEQFF.

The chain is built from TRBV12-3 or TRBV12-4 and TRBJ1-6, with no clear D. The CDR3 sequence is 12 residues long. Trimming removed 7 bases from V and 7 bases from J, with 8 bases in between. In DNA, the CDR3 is TGTGCCAGCACGGCATACAATTCACCCCTCCACTTT. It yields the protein CASTAYNSPLHF.

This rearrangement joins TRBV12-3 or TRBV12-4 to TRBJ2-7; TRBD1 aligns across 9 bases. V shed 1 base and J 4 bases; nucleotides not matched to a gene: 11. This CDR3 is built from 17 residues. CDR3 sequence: CASSLVLWGQGNYEQYF. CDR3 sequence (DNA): TGTGCCAGCAGTTTAGTGCTGTGGGGACAGGGCAATTACGAGCAGTACTTC.

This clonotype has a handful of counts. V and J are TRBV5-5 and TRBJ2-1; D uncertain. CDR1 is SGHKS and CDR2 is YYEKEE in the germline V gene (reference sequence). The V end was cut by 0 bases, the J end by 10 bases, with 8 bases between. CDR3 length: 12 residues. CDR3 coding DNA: TGTGCCAGCAGCTTGGCCCTCCGGGAGCAGTTCTTC. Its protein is CASSLALREQFF. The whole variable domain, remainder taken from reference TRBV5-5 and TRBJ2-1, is DAGVTQSPTHLIKTRGQQVTLRCSPISGHKSVSWYQQVLGQGPQFIFQYYEKEERGRGNFPDRFSARQFPNYSSELNVNALLLGDSALYLCASSLALREQFFGPGTRLTVL.

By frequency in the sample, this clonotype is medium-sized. The CDR3: CASSQAGGRGDTQYF. In DNA form, the CDR3 reads TGTGCCAGCAGTCAAGCGGGGGGGCGGGGAGATACGCAGTATTTT. The V gene is TRBV6-2 or TRBV6-3, the J gene TRBJ2-3; 10 nucleotides line up with TRBD2. Trimming cost V 5 bases and J 5 bases; bases outside gene matches: 7. This CDR3 is built from 15 residues. CDR1 MNHEY and CDR2 SVGEGT come from the germline V gene.

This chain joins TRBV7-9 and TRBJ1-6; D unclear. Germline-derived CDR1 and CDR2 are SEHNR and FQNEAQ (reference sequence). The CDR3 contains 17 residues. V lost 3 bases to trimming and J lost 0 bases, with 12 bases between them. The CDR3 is CASSFRRSNSYNSPLHF. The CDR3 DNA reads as TGTGCCAGCAGCTTCAGAAGGAGTAACTCCTATAATTCACCCCTCCACTTT.

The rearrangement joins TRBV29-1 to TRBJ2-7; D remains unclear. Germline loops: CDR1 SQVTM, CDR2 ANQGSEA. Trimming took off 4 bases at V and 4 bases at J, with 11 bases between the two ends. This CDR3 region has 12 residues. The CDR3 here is CSVVTDGYEQYF. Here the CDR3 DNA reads TGCAGCGTTGTAACGGACGGGTACGAGCAGTACTTC.

This chain's CDR3 is CASSTRGDGNSPLHF. The CDR3 DNA reads as TGTGCCAGCAGCACGAGGGGGGACGGCAATTCACCCCTCCACTTT. The chain combines TRBV9 with TRBJ1-6; D is perhaps TRBD1 (6 bases). CDR1 is SGDLS, CDR2 YYNGEE, per germline. This CDR3 contains 15 residues. The V end was cut by 4 bases, the J end by 7 bases, with 15 bases between.

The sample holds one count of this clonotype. The CDR3: CSVRGGWGKGQETQYF. Written as DNA, the CDR3 is TGCAGCGTTAGGGGAGGGTGGGGGAAGGGCCAAGAGACCCAGTACTTC. The V gene is TRBV29-1, the J gene TRBJ2-5; TRBD2 matches 7 bases. CDR1 and CDR2 from the germline V gene are SQVTM and ANQGSEA. V trimming: 5 bases; J trimming: 1 base; junction bases outside the gene matches: 13. CDR3 length: 16 amino acids.

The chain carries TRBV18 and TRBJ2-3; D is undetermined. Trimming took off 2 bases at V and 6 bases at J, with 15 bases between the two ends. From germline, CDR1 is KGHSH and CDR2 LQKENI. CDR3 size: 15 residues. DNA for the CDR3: TGTGCCAGCTCACCAGTAGCAGAATTTGGCGATACGCAGTATTTT. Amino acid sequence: CASSPVAEFGDTQYF.

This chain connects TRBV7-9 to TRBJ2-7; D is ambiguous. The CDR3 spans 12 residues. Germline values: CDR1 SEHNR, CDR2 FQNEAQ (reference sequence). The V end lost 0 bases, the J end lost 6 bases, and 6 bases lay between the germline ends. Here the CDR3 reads CASSLAGPEQYF. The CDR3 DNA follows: TGTGCCAGCAGCTTAGCAGGACCCGAGCAGTACTTC. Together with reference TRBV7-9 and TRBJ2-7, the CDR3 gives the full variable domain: DTGVSQNPRHKITKRGQNVTFRCDPISEHNRLYWYRQTLGQGPEFLTYFQNEAQLEKSRLLSDRFSAERPKGSFSTLEIQRTEQGDSAMYLCASSLAGPEQYFGPGTRLTVT.

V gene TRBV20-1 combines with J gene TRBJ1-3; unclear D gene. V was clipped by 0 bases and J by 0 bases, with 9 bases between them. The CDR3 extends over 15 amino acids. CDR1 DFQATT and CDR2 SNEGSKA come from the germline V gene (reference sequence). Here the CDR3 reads CSARDSELSGNTIYF. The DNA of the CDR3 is TGCAGTGCTAGAGACAGCGAACTCTCTGGAAACACCATATATTTT.

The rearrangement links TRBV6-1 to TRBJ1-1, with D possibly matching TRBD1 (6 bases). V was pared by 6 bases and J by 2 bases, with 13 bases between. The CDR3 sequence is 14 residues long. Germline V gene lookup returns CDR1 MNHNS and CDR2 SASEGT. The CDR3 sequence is CASRSLGGNTEAFF. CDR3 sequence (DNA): TGTGCCAGCAGAAGCCTAGGGGGAAACACTGAAGCTTTCTTT.